This TCR beta chain was identified in a study of blood T cell repertoires in COVID-19. V trimming: 2 bases; J trimming: 1 base; junction bases outside the gene matches: 3. The CDR3 is made up of 15 amino acids. Germline CDR1 and CDR2: SGHRS and YFSETQ. As processed by the authors: From reference gene primer amplification, estimates of nucleated cell counts were derived. Sequenced by immunoSEQ multiplex PCR; TCRdb stores in-frame clones only, minus some. Clone size and V and J calls were adopted from that table, with D and trimming inferred from the DNA. The table records approximately 300,000 clones, 70% to 90% of them present only once.

The receptor was derived from a woman in her late teens or twenties who had recovered from COVID-19. J is TRBJ2-3 and V is TRBV5-1, with 8 bases lining up with TRBD1. The source material was PBMCs or T cells enriched from blood (not recorded which). CDR3 amino acids: CASSFTGGGTDTQYF. The CDR3 coding sequence is TGCGCCAGCAGCTTCACAGGGGGTGGCACAGATACGCAGTATTTT.